The 14 T cell receptor beta chains below were found in one sample sequenced in a study of technical replicates of blood from a handful of donors. The repertoire was sequenced with immunoSEQ multiplex PCR; TCRdb's copy has only in-frame clones and lacks some. The sample contains approximately 79,000 clones, around 97% of which appear only once. The source material was T cells isolated from PBMCs. The receptors shown here come from a human donor in good health.

This chain joins TRBV6-5 and TRBJ1-1, with 7 bases fitting TRBD1. This CDR3 spans 14 amino acids. After removal of 5 bases from V and 4 bases from J, the junction contained 7 bases not matched to a gene. In germline, CDR1 is MNHEY, CDR2 SVGAGI. The DNA for the CDR3 is TGTGCCAGCAGTCTAAGACAGGGCAGCACTGAAGCTTTCTTT. Protein: CASSLRQGSTEAFF.

This chain uses TRBV5-8 with TRBJ2-3, with 9 positions matching TRBD1. CDR1 is SGHTS, CDR2 YDEGEE, per germline. This CDR3 is built from 15 residues. V lost 3 bases to trimming and J lost 2 bases; unmatched junction nucleotides: 4. CDR3 DNA: TGTGCCAGCAGCTGGGGGACAGGGCTCACAGATACGCAGTATTTT. Encoded protein: CASSWGTGLTDTQYF. Looking up the rest from reference TRBV5-8 and TRBJ2-3 gives the full variable domain: EAGVTQSPTHLIKTRGQQATLRCSPISGHTSVYWYQQALGLGLQFLLWYDEGEERNRGNFPPRFSGRQFPNYSSELNVNALELEDSALYLCASSWGTGLTDTQYFGPGTRLTVL.

The rearrangement joins TRBV19 to TRBJ1-3, with 9 bases lining up with TRBD1. This CDR3 comprises 17 residues. Germline V gene lookup returns CDR1 LNHDA and CDR2 SQIVND (reference sequence). J was trimmed by 4 bases and V by 4 bases; bases with no gene match: 11. CDR3 sequence reads: CASSTDSQGAPGNTIYF. The CDR3, as DNA: TGTGCCAGTAGTACCGATTCACAGGGGGCGCCGGGAAACACCATATATTTT.

J is TRBJ2-5 and V is TRBV5-4, with TRBD1 matching 8 bases. The CDR3 sequence is 15 residues long. Trimming removed 4 bases from V and 2 bases from J; junction bases left unmatched: 7. Germline-derived CDR1 and CDR2 are SGHNT and YYREEE (reference sequence). CDR3 region: CASSLGQGRQETQYF. In nucleotides, the CDR3 is TGTGCCAGCAGCCTAGGACAGGGAAGACAAGAGACCCAGTACTTC.

CDR3 residues: CASDYTGGNEQYF. The CDR3, as DNA: TGCGCCAGCGACTATACAGGGGGCAACGAGCAGTACTTC. This chain joins TRBV10-1 and TRBJ2-7; 9 bases are a match to TRBD1. The CDR3 runs 13 residues. The germline V gene encodes CDR1 WNHNN and CDR2 SYGVQD (reference sequence). The V segment lost 8 bases and the J segment 5 bases; nucleotides outside the gene matches: 7.

The chain uses TRBV6-5 and TRBJ2-7, with 7 positions matching TRBD2. J was trimmed by 5 bases and V by 3 bases; bases with no gene match: 10. Germline loops: CDR1 MNHEY, CDR2 SVGAGI. The CDR3 is 15 residues long. CDR3: CASSYSWEGHDEQYF. CDR3 sequence (DNA): TGTGCCAGCAGTTATAGCTGGGAGGGCCACGACGAGCAGTACTTC.

The rearrangement joins TRBV29-1 to TRBJ2-1; TRBD1 agrees at 8 bases. J was trimmed by 0 bases and V by 1 base; bases with no gene match: 2. Germline V gene lookup returns CDR1 SQVTM and CDR2 ANQGSEA. There are 15 residues in the CDR3. The CDR3 sequence: CSVEGDRGSYNEQFF. Written as DNA, the CDR3 is TGCAGCGTTGAAGGAGACAGGGGCTCCTACAATGAGCAGTTCTTC.

This clone was seen a handful of times. The V and J genes are TRBV29-1 and TRBJ1-1; D is unresolved. Trimming stripped 5 bases from V and 5 bases from J, with 15 bases between. This CDR3 is built from 13 residues. Germline V gene lookup returns CDR1 SQVTM and CDR2 ANQGSEA. Here the CDR3 DNA reads TGCAGCGTTCTCCTGGGTGAGAGGACTGAAGCTTTCTTT. Protein sequence: CSVLLGERTEAFF.

In this sample, this clone turned up once. The V gene is TRBV7-9, the J gene TRBJ2-5; 9 positions agree with TRBD2. The CDR3 loop spans 17 amino acids. With 5 bases clipped from V and 5 bases from J, the junction kept 15 bases outside the gene matches. CDR1 SEHNR and CDR2 FQNEAQ come from the germline V gene (reference sequence). The CDR3 nucleotides read TGTGCCAGCAGCACTGATTCCAGCGGGAGGCCCCGGGAGACCCAGTACTTC. It yields the protein CASSTDSSGRPRETQYF. Together with reference TRBV7-9 and TRBJ2-5, the CDR3 gives the full variable domain: DTGVSQNPRHKITKRGQNVTFRCDPISEHNRLYWYRQTLGQGPEFLTYFQNEAQLEKSRLLSDRFSAERPKGSFSTLEIQRTEQGDSAMYLCASSTDSSGRPRETQYFGPGTRLLVL.

The chain is built from TRBV11-2 and TRBJ2-3; D ambiguous. This CDR3 spans 14 amino acids. The V end lost 1 base, the J end lost 2 bases, and 7 bases lay between the germline ends. Germline lookup yields CDR1 SGHAT and CDR2 FQNNGV. CDR3 sequence (DNA): TGTGCCAGCAGCTTAGGGCCGTACACAGATACGCAGTATTTT. Encoded protein: CASSLGPYTDTQYF.

This sequence joins TRBV27 and TRBJ2-5, with a possible D match to TRBD2 (5 bases). CDR1 is MNHEY, CDR2 SMNVEV, per germline (reference sequence). V lost 6 bases, J lost 5 bases, and 16 bases lay in between. This CDR3 spans 14 amino acids. The CDR3 DNA reads TGTGCCAGCAGAGCCCTAGGGAGCGGTGAGACCCAGTACTTC. This sequence encodes CASRALGSGETQYF.

J is TRBJ2-5 and V is TRBV5-8, with 10 bases fitting TRBD2. Germline values: CDR1 SGHTS, CDR2 YDEGEE. The CDR3 has 16 residues. V was pared by 3 bases and J by 1 base, with 6 bases of the junction left unmatched. Here the CDR3 DNA reads TGTGCCAGCAGCTCCAGACTAGCGGGCCCCCAAGAGACCCAGTACTTC. It is translated as CASSSRLAGPQETQYF.

The genes are TRBV18 and TRBJ2-1; 8 nucleotides match TRBD2. There are 17 residues in the CDR3. J gave up 1 base and V 3 bases, and 8 bases lay outside the gene matches. From germline, CDR1 is KGHSH and CDR2 LQKENI. The CDR3 region is CASSPRTSGSSYNEQFF. The CDR3 DNA is TGTGCCAGCTCACCGAGGACGAGCGGGAGTTCCTACAATGAGCAGTTCTTC.

The rearrangement uses TRBV6-1 and TRBJ2-7, with D hard to call. V was cut by 4 bases and J by 6 bases, with 7 bases left in between. Germline CDR1 is MNHNS and CDR2 is SASEGT. The CDR3 totals 11 residues. In DNA form, the CDR3 reads TGTGCCAGCAGTGGGCGACTCGAGCAGTACTTC. This gives the protein CASSGRLEQYF.